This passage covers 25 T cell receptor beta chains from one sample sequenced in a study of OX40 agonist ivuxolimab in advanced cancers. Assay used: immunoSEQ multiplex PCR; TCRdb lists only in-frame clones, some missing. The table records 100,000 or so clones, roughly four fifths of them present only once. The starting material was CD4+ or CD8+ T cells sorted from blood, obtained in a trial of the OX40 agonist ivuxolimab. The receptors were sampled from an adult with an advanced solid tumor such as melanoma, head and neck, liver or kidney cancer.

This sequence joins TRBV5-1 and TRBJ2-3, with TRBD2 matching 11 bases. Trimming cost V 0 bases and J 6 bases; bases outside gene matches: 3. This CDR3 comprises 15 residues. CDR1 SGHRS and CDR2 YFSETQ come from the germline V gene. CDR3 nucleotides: TGCGCCAGCAGCTTGGCCACTAGCGGGGGCGATACGCAGTATTTT. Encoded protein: CASSLATSGGDTQYF.

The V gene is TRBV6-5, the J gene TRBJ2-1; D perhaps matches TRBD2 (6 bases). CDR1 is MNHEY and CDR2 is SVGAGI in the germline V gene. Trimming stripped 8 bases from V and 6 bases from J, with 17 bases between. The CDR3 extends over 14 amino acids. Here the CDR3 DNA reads TGTGCCAGCCTCAGACTAGGAGGGGTCAATGAGCAGTTCTTC. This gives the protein CASLRLGGVNEQFF.

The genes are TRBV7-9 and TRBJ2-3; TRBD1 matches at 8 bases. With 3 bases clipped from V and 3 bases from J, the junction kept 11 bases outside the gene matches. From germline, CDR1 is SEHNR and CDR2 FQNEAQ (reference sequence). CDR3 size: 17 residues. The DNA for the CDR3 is TGTGCCAGCAGCTTGGCCGCAGGGGGCAGGGGGACAGATACGCAGTATTTT. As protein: CASSLAAGGRGTDTQYF.

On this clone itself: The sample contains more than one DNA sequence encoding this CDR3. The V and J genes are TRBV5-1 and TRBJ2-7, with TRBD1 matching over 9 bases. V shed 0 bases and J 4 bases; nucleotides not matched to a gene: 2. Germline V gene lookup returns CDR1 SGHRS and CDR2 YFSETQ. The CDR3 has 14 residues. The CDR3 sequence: CASSLVGQGYEQYF. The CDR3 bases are TGCGCCAGCAGCTTGGTGGGACAGGGATACGAGCAGTACTTC.

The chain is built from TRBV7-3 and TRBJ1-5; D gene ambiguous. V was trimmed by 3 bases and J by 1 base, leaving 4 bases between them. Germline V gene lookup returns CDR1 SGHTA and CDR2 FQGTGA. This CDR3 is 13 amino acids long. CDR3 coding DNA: TGTGCCAGCAGCTTGGACAGCAATCAGCCCCAGCATTTT. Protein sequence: CASSLDSNQPQHF.

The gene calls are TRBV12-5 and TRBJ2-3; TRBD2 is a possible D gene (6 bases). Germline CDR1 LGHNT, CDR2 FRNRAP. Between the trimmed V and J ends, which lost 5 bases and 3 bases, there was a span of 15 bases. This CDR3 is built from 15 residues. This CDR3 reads CASGLTSGWTDTQYF. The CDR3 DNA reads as TGTGCTAGTGGTCTGACTAGTGGGTGGACAGATACGCAGTATTTT.

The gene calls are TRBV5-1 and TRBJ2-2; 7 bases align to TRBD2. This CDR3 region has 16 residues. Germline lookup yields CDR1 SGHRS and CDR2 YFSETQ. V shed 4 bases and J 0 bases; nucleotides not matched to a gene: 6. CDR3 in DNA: TGCGCCAGCAGCATGCTAGCGGCTACGAACACCGGGGAGCTGTTTTTT. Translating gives CASSMLAATNTGELFF. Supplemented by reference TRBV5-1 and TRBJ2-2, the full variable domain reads KAGVTQTPRYLIKTRGQQVTLSCSPISGHRSVSWYQQTPGQGLQFLFEYFSETQRNKGNFPGRFSGRQFSNSRSEMNVSTLELGDSALYLCASSMLAATNTGELFFGEGSRLTVL.

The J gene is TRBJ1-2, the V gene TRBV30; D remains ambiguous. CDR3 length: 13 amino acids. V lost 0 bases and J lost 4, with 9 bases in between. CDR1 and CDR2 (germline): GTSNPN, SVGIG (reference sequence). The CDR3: CAWSVGVAYGYTF. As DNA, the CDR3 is TGTGCCTGGAGTGTTGGGGTAGCCTATGGCTACACCTTC.

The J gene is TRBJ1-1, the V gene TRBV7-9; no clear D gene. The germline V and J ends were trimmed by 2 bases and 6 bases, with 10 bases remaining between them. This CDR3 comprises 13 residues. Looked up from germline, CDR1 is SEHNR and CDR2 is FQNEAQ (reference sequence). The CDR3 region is CASSLSTVSEAFF. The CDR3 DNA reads TGTGCCAGCAGCTTAAGCACAGTTTCTGAAGCTTTCTTT.

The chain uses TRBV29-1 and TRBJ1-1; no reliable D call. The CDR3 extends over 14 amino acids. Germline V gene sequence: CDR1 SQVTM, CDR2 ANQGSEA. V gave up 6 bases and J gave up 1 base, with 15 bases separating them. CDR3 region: CSVTPGGPNTEAFF. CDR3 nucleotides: TGCAGCGTCACCCCGGGAGGGCCGAACACTGAAGCTTTCTTT.

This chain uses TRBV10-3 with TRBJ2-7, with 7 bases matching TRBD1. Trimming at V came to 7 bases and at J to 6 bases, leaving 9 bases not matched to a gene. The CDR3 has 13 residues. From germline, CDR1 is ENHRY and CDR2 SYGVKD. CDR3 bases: TGTGCCATCACAGGACAGGACTCGAGCGAGCAGTACTTC. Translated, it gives CAITGQDSSEQYF.

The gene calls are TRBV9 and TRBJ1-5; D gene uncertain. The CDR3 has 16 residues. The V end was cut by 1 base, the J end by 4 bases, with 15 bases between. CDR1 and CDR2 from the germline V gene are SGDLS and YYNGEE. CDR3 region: CASSVTAETGNQPQHF. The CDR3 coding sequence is TGTGCCAGCAGCGTAACGGCGGAGACGGGGAATCAGCCCCAGCATTTT.

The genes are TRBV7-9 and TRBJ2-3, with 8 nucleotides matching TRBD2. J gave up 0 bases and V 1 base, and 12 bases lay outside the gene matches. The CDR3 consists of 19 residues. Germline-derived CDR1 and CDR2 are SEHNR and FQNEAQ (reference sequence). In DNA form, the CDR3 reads TGTGCCAGCAGCTTAGAATTCACCTTCGCGGGGGGCAGCACAGATACGCAGTATTTT. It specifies CASSLEFTFAGGSTDTQYF.

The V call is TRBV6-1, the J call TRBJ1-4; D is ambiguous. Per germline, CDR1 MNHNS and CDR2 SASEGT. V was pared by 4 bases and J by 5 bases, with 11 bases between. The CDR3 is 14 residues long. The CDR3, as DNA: TGTGCCAGCAGTGGTTGGAGCGCAAATGAAAAACTGTTTTTT. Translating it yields CASSGWSANEKLFF.

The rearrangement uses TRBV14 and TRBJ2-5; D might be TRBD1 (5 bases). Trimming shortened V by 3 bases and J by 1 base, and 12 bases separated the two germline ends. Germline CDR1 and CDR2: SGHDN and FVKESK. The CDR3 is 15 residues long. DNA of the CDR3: TGTGCCAGCAGCCAGGGGCTAACCCTCCAAGAGACCCAGTACTTC. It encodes CASSQGLTLQETQYF.

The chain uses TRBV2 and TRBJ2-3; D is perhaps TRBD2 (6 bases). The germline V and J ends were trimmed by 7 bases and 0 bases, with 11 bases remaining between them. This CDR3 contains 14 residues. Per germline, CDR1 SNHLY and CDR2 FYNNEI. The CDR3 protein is CASNPGGSTDTQYF. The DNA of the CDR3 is TGTGCCAGCAACCCCGGGGGTAGCACAGATACGCAGTATTTT.

CDR3 DNA: TGTGCCAGTAGAGAGCAGAGCAAAGATAAGACGGCCAAAAACATTCAGTACTTC. It specifies CASREQSKDKTAKNIQYF. This rearrangement joins TRBV19 to TRBJ2-4; unclear D gene. V dropped 6 bases and J dropped 1 base, with 22 bases sitting between them. CDR1 LNHDA and CDR2 SQIVND come from the germline V gene (reference sequence). The CDR3 extends over 18 amino acids.

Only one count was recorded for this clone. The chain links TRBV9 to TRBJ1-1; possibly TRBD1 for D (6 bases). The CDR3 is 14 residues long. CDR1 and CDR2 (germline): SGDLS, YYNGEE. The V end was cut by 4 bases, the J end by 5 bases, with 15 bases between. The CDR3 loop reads CASSPGQLPTEAFF. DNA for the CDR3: TGTGCCAGCAGCCCCGGACAGTTACCTACTGAAGCTTTCTTT.

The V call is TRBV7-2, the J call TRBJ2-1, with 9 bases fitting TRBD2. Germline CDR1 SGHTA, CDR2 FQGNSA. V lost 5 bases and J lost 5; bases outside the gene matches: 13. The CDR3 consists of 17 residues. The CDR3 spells CASSTVLGAGGNNEQFF. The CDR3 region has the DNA TGTGCCAGCAGCACCGTCCTCGGAGCGGGGGGAAACAATGAGCAGTTCTTC.

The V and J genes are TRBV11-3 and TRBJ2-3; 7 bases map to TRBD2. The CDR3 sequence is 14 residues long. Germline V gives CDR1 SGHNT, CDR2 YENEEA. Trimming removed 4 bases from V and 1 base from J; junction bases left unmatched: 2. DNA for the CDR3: TGTGCCAGCAGCTCGAGCGGGGGCACAGATACGCAGTATTTT. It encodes CASSSSGGTDTQYF. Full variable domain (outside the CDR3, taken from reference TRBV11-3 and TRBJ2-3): EAGVVQSPRYKIIEKKQPVAFWCNPISGHNTLYWYLQNLGQGPELLIRYENEEAVDDSQLPKDRFSAERLKGVDSTLKIQPAELGDSAVYLCASSSSGGTDTQYFGPGTRLTVL.

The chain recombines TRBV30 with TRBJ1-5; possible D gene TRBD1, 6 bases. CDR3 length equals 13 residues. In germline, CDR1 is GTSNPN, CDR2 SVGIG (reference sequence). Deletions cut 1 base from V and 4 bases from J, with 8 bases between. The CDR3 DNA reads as TGTGCCTGGAGTGGACAGGAAAATCAGCCCCAGCATTTT. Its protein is CAWSGQENQPQHF. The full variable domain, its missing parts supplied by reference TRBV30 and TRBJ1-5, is SQTIHQWPATLVQPVGSPLSLECTVEGTSNPNLYWYRQAAGRGLQLLFYSVGIGQISSEVPQNLSASRPQDRQFILSSKKLLLSDSGFYLCAWSGQENQPQHFGDGTRLSIL.

CDR3 region: CASSQGRGSGGREQFF. DNA of the CDR3: TGTGCCAGCAGCCAGGGGCGGGGTAGCGGTGGACGGGAGCAGTTCTTC. The chain carries TRBV7-2 and TRBJ2-1; D is perhaps TRBD1 or TRBD2 (6 bases each). The CDR3 length is 16 residues. V was cut by 5 bases and J by 10 bases, with 24 bases left in between. Germline V CDR1 and CDR2: SGHTA, FQGNSA.

CDR3 sequence (DNA): TGCGCCAGCAGCCCCTCTGAGGGATACACTGAAGCTTTCTTT. Protein product: CASSPSEGYTEAFF. The chain has TRBV4-3 and TRBJ1-1; D is unresolved. The CDR3 runs to 14 residues. CDR1 and CDR2 (germline): LGHNA, YSLEER. Trimming stripped 4 bases from V and 3 bases from J, with 12 bases between.

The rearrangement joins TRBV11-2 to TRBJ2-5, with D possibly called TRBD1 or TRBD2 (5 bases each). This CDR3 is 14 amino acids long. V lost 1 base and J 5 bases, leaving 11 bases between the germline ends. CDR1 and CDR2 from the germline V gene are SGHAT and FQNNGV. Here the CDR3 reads CASSLVLGVETQYF. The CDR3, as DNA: TGTGCCAGCAGCTTAGTTTTGGGGGTGGAGACCCAGTACTTC.

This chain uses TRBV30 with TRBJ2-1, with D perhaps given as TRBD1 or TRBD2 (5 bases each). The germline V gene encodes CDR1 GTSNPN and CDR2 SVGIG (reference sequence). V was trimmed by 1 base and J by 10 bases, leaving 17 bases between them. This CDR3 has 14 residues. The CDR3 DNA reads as TGTGCCTGGAGTGCCGACAGATACGAGGGGGAGCAGTTCTTC. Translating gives CAWSADRYEGEQFF.